This T cell receptor (beta chain) was found in a study of cytomegalovirus exposure and HLA in healthy donors. Study results and limitations: A later analysis found common viral pathogens apparently linked to several of the most significant clusters. In a later analysis, the majority of CMV-associated beta chains seemingly showed HLA restriction. Later analysis showed TCR association rates varying by HLA locus, highest for DRB1 and lowest for HLA-C. Highly shared sequence variants in one cluster were likely a sequencing artifact.

Primers for the PCR totalled 60 Vbeta and 13 Jbeta. Assay: immunoSEQ multiplex PCR; the TCRdb copy retains only in-frame clones and omits some. The table lists 120,000 to 150,000 clones, 60% to 85% of them singletons. Of note for this clone: Antigen unknown.

The receptor was derived from a woman aged 40 to 50 in good health and CMV-seropositive. Input material: PBMCs.

CDR3 nucleotides: TGCGCCAGCAGCCAAGGGGGGGGCGCAGATACGCAGTATTTT. It specifies CASSQGGGADTQYF. The V and J genes are TRBV4-1 and TRBJ2-3; TRBD2 might be the D (7 bases). V was shortened by 1 base and J by 4 bases, with 9 bases between the two germline ends. Germline V gene lookup returns CDR1 MGHRA and CDR2 YSYEKL. The CDR3 is 14 residues long.